A selection of T cell receptor beta chains follows, all from one sample in a study of blood T cell repertoires in COVID-19. Using immunoSEQ multiplex PCR, the repertoire was profiled, and TCRdb retains in-frame clones only, with some absent. The sample lists roughly 120,000 clones, over 70% occurring once. The sample taken for sequencing was peripheral blood. Source of these receptors: a human donor in a cohort sampled during active or convalescent COVID-19. CDR3s include the opening cysteine and the closing phenylalanine or tryptophan. D genes are given only for firm matches. Where a row states a size, it is once, few, many or the class of an expanded clone; other rows omit it.

>TRBV5-1|TRBJ2-4|.|.
TGCGCCAGCAGACCCGTCGGAGCGGCCAAAAACATTCAGTACTTC
CASRPVGAAKNIQYF
>TRBV6-5|TRBJ2-2|.|TRBD2
TGTGCCAGCAGGGCGGGAGGGCCGATCGGGGAGCTGTTTTTT
CASRAGGPIGELFF
>TRBV6-4|TRBJ2-1|.|.
TGTGCCAGCAGCCACCCGTCCCCTCTAGATTGCAATGAGCAGTTCTTC
CASSHPSPLDCNEQFF
>TRBV28|TRBJ2-5|.|TRBD2
TGTGCCAGCCAATTAGGCCTAGCGGGACTAGAGACCCAGTACTTC
CASQLGLAGLETQYF
>TRBV3-1/TRBV3-2|TRBJ2-7|once|.
TGTGCCAGCAGCCAAGAAGGACTTAGCCTGTTCTACGAGCAGTACTTC
CASSQEGLSLFYEQYF
>TRBV28|TRBJ1-2|.|TRBD1
TGTGCCAGCGGAACAGGGGGCGGTTATGGCTACACCTTC
CASGTGGGYGYTF
>TRBV19|TRBJ2-3|.|TRBD2
TGTGCCAGTATGGGGACGGGACTAGCGGGAGTTCCAGATACGCAGTATTTT
CASMGTGLAGVPDTQYF
>TRBV2|TRBJ2-1|.|TRBD1
TGTGCCAGCAGACTGACAGGGGGTATATACAATGAGCAGTTCTTC
CASRLTGGIYNEQFF
>TRBV21-1|TRBJ2-7|once|.
TGTGCCAGCAGCGTGACTAGCGGGGGTTCCTACGAGCAGTACTTC
CASSVTSGGSYEQYF
>TRBV7-9|TRBJ1-2|.|.
TGTGCCAGCAGCCACACAGGGAGCGCTGGCTATGGCTACACCTTC
CASSHTGSAGYGYTF
>TRBV5-1|TRBJ1-6|.|TRBD1
TGCGCCAGCAGCTTCAAACAGGGGGATAATTCACCCCTCCACTTT
CASSFKQGDNSPLHF
>TRBV3-1/TRBV3-2|TRBJ1-2|.|.
TGTGCCAGCAGCCCGAACCCAGCCGGGACACATGGCTACACCTTC
CASSPNPAGTHGYTF
>TRBV5-6|TRBJ2-3|.|.
TGTGCCAGCAGCTTGTACGGTACGCAGTATTTT
CASSLYGTQYF
>TRBV29-1|TRBJ2-3|.|TRBD2
TGCAGCGTTCCTTTAGCGGGAGTTTTGGATACGCAGTATTTT
CSVPLAGVLDTQYF
>TRBV5-1|TRBJ2-1|.|TRBD2
TGCGCCAGCAGCTTGGAAAGGTGGCGGGGGTCCTACAATGAGCAGTTCTTC
CASSLERWRGSYNEQFF
>TRBV3-1/TRBV3-2|TRBJ2-3|.|TRBD2
TGTGCCAGCAGAGGCGGGGGGGCCTCAGATACGCAGTATTTT
CASRGGGASDTQYF
>TRBV14|TRBJ2-7|once|TRBD1
TGTGCCAGCAGGCGGACAGGGGTCCACGAGCAGTACTTC
CASRRTGVHEQYF
>TRBV30|TRBJ2-3|.|TRBD1
TGTGCCTGGAGTGTAGGGACAGGGAACACAGATACGCAGTATTTT
CAWSVGTGNTDTQYF
>TRBV5-6|TRBJ2-3|few|.
TGTGCCAGCAGCTTCCAGACAGATACGCAGTATTTT
CASSFQTDTQYF
>TRBV19|TRBJ2-7|.|TRBD2
TGTGCCAGTAGTATAGATCTCGGGACTAGAACCTACGAGCAGTACTTC
CASSIDLGTRTYEQYF
>TRBV6-2/TRBV6-3|TRBJ2-1|.|TRBD1
TGTGCCAGCAGTTATGAAGGACAGGGATACAATGAGCAGTTCTTC
CASSYEGQGYNEQFF
>TRBV19|TRBJ1-5|once|.
TGTGCCAGTAGTATTATACAGGGTCTTCATCAGCCCCAGCATTTT
CASSIIQGLHQPQHF
>TRBV4-3|TRBJ2-1|once|TRBD2
TGCGCCAGCAGCCAAGATTCGGGGGGGCCTGCCGCCCACAATGAGCAGTTCTTC
CASSQDSGGPAAHNEQFF
>TRBV6-5|TRBJ2-3|.|.
TGTGCCAGCAACTCCTTTGGGGGGGCGAGTGATACGCAGTATTTT
CASNSFGGASDTQYF
>TRBV5-1|TRBJ2-3|.|TRBD2
TGCGCCAGCAGCGAACGGACTAGCGGGAGCTTTGGGAGGGATACGCAGTATTTT
CASSERTSGSFGRDTQYF
>TRBV7-2|TRBJ2-5|.|TRBD2
TGTGCCAGCAGCTTAGTGGCTAGCGGGAAGGAGACCCAGTACTTC
CASSLVASGKETQYF
>TRBV19|TRBJ2-2|.|TRBD2
TGTGCCAGTACAATAGCGGGAGTGTTCGCCGGGGAGCTGTTTTTT
CASTIAGVFAGELFF
>TRBV4-3|TRBJ2-7|.|.
TGCGCCAGCAGCCGAGAGCTGCGGACAACCTACGAGCAGTACTTC
CASSRELRTTYEQYF
>TRBV28|TRBJ2-7|.|.
TGTGCCAGCAGTTTGGGCAGGGTTTTTGGCGAGCAGTACTTC
CASSLGRVFGEQYF
>TRBV6-2/TRBV6-3|TRBJ1-5|.|.
TGTGCCAGCAGCTATACAGGGTACAATCAGCCCCAGCATTTT
CASSYTGYNQPQHF
>TRBV28|TRBJ2-2|.|TRBD1
TGTGCCAGCGATCCCCGCAGGGGGCGCACCGGGGAGCTGTTTTTT
CASDPRRGRTGELFF
>TRBV12-3/TRBV12-4|TRBJ1-5|.|.
TGTGCCAGCAGTTTAGTCCCTTCTCAGCCCCAGCATTTT
CASSLVPSQPQHF
>TRBV6-5|TRBJ2-2|.|.
TGTGCCAGCAGCCGACTCCACACCGGGGAGCTGTTTTTT
CASSRLHTGELFF
>TRBV19|TRBJ2-1|.|.
TGTGCCAGCAGAAGACTAGGCTCCAATGAGCAGTTCTTC
CASRRLGSNEQFF
>TRBV19|TRBJ2-2|.|TRBD1
TGTGCCAGTAGTATAACCGGGACAGGGAACACCGGGGAGCTGTTTTTT
CASSITGTGNTGELFF
>TRBV19|TRBJ1-2|once|TRBD1
TGTGCCAGTAGTATCACCGGGACAGGGGGCAGCGGCTACACCTTC
CASSITGTGGSGYTF
>TRBV6-2/TRBV6-3|TRBJ2-6|.|.
TGTGCCAGCAGCACGCTGGTACAGGGAATAGCTGGGGCCAACGTCCTGACTTTC
CASSTLVQGIAGANVLTF
>TRBV13|TRBJ2-7|once|.
TGTGCCAGCAGCTTAGTTTCAGCGCGGGAGCAGTACTTC
CASSLVSAREQYF
>TRBV5-1|TRBJ2-5|few|.
TGCGCCAGCAGCTTGGTCGGGGAACCAGAAGAGACCCAGTACTTC
CASSLVGEPEETQYF
>TRBV18|TRBJ1-6|.|.
TGTGCCTGCACTCCCGGACAGTTTAATTCACCCCTCCACTTT
CACTPGQFNSPLHF
>TRBV6-4|TRBJ2-1|few|TRBD2
TGTGCCAGCAGTGACAATAGCGGGGGGGTTTCCTACAATGAGCAGTTCTTC
CASSDNSGGVSYNEQFF
>TRBV4-2|TRBJ1-3|few|.
TGTGCCAGCAGCCAAGTACAGGGTTTCTTGGACACCATATATTTT
CASSQVQGFLDTIYF
>TRBV27|TRBJ2-3|.|.
TGTGCCAGCAGTTTACTGGGGCCCGCAGATACGCAGTATTTT
CASSLLGPADTQYF
>TRBV19|TRBJ2-1|.|TRBD2
TGTGCCAGTAGTACCCTACTAGCGGGGGCCTACAATGAGCAGTTCTTC
CASSTLLAGAYNEQFF
>TRBV3-1/TRBV3-2|TRBJ2-1|.|.
TGTGCCAGCAGCCAATCCCACTTGGCGCTAGTGAGTAATGAGCAGTTCTTC
CASSQSHLALVSNEQFF
>TRBV7-2|TRBJ2-3|.|TRBD1
TGTGCCAGCAGCTTAGAGGGACAGGGGACAGATACGCAGTATTTT
CASSLEGQGTDTQYF
>TRBV7-6|TRBJ2-6|.|TRBD1
TGTGCCAGCAGCTTAGCAGGGGGCTCGGGGGCCAACGTCCTGACTTTC
CASSLAGGSGANVLTF
>TRBV7-2|TRBJ2-5|.|.
TGTGCCAGCAGCTTAGTAGTGAGCGTTGAGACCCAGTACTTC
CASSLVVSVETQYF
>TRBV14|TRBJ1-1|.|.
TGTGCCAGCAGCCAAGATTGGGACACGGAAGCTTTCTTT
CASSQDWDTEAFF
>TRBV5-4|TRBJ2-7|.|TRBD1
TGTGCCAGCAGCCTACCGGACAGGGGGCGCGGATACGAGCAGTACTTC
CASSLPDRGRGYEQYF
>TRBV27|TRBJ2-2|.|.
TGTGCCAGCAGTTTCTCCCCTTATTTATCGGGCACCGGGGAGCTGTTTTTT
CASSFSPYLSGTGELFF
>TRBV7-2|TRBJ2-2|.|TRBD2
TGTGCCAGCAGCCGCGGGGGCGGGGAGCTGTTTTTT
CASSRGGGELFF
>TRBV14|TRBJ1-1|.|.
TGTGCCAGCAGTTCAGAAAGGAACACTGAAGCTTTCTTT
CASSSERNTEAFF
>TRBV19|TRBJ2-7|.|TRBD1
TGTGCCAGTGCTCAGGGGGCCGGGTGGGCGGCGGCACGTGGCGAGCAGTACTTC
CASAQGAGWAAARGEQYF
>TRBV7-8|TRBJ2-3|.|.
TGTGCCAGCAGCCGAGAGGGGGGGTGGAATACGCAGTATTTT
CASSREGGWNTQYF